The present TCR beta chain was sequenced within a study of T cells in Graves' hyperthyroidism and ophthalmopathy. Findings and limits, study-wide: Researchers report that a 13 V-J model separated ophthalmopathy from stable hyperthyroidism. The model anticipated ophthalmopathy a median approximately 6.5 months pre-onset.

This clonotype was observed many times. Its antigen is not known. At one end the junction does not follow the germline gene, possibly because of a read error. Patients aged 18 to 65 had newly diagnosed hyperthyroidism lasting under 2 months. RNA transcripts served as the template for amplifying TCR beta CDR3 regions. HTBI primers drove first-round RT-PCR of the TCR CDR3. TCRdb passed the multiplex PCR reads through MiXCR, listing each CDR3 protein once. This sample carries under 300,000 distinct CDR3 sequences, roughly 13% of them seen once, and the ten largest clones take almost 8%. The V gene's germline CDR1 is SEHNR and CDR2 FQNEAQ (reference sequence). The CDR3 runs 14 residues.

The rearrangement uses TRBV7-9 and TRBJ2-2; tentatively, D is TRBD2 (6 bases). Sequences were obtained from blood. The receptor's source is a woman aged 30 to 39 with Graves' hyperthyroidism that later progressed to Graves' ophthalmopathy. The CDR3 loop is CASRLAENTGELFF. For the CDR3, the DNA is TGTGCCAGCAGATTAGCGGAGAACACCGGGGAGCTGTTTTTT. Using reference TRBV7-9 and TRBJ2-2 for the parts outside the CDR3, the full variable domain is DTGVSQNPRHKITKRGQNVTFRCDPISEHNRLYWYRQTLGQGPEFLTYFQNEAQLEKSRLLSDRFSAERPKGSFSTLEIQRTEQGDSAMYLCASRLAENTGELFFGEGSRLTVL.